These 28 T cell receptor beta chains share one sample of origin, sequenced in a study of blood T cell repertoires in COVID-19. Profiling relied on immunoSEQ multiplex PCR, and the TCRdb table lists in-frame clones only, not all of them. The repertoire holds approximately 260,000 clones, about 90% seen once, with roughly a tenth in the top ten. The sequencing sample was made of peripheral blood. The receptors derive from a woman in her 70s with COVID-19, enrolled during active disease.

In nucleotides, the CDR3 is TGTGCCAGCAGCTTAAACCTAGAAGAGACCCAGTACTTC. It specifies CASSLNLEETQYF. The chain carries TRBV7-3 and TRBJ2-5; no reliable D call. The length of the CDR3 is 13 residues. Germline V lookup: CDR1 SGHTA, CDR2 FQGTGA. Between the trimmed V and J ends, which lost 1 base and 3 bases, there was a span of 6 bases.

The J gene is TRBJ1-5, the V gene TRBV6-5; D perhaps matches TRBD1 (5 bases). Germline V gives CDR1 MNHEY, CDR2 SVGAGI. Deletions cut 6 bases from V and 5 bases from J, with 14 bases between. This CDR3 has 14 amino acids. The CDR3 sequence: CASRRGFGDQPQHF. The CDR3 bases are TGTGCCAGCAGGCGGGGGTTTGGGGATCAGCCCCAGCATTTT.

V usage is TRBV28 and J usage is TRBJ2-7, with D hard to call. V lost 0 bases and J 6 bases, leaving 12 bases between the germline ends. Germline V lookup: CDR1 MDHEN, CDR2 SYDVKM. The CDR3 loop spans 14 amino acids. The CDR3 region is CASSLWEPPPEQYF. DNA of the CDR3: TGTGCCAGCAGTTTATGGGAGCCCCCCCCCGAGCAGTACTTC.

The chain joins TRBV12-3 or TRBV12-4 to TRBJ2-7; D is perhaps TRBD1 (6 bases). This CDR3 spans 13 amino acids. V lost 6 bases and J 4 bases, leaving 13 bases between the germline ends. As DNA, the CDR3 is TGTGCCAGCAGGGGAACAGGGACGTACGAGCAGTACTTC. Protein product: CASRGTGTYEQYF.

V gene TRBV7-9 combines with J gene TRBJ2-7; possible D gene TRBD1, 5 bases. The V gene lost 0 bases and the J gene lost 3 bases, with 9 bases spanning the gap. Germline CDR1 and CDR2: SEHNR and FQNEAQ (reference sequence). The CDR3 loop spans 14 amino acids. CDR3 residues: CASSLAGEVYEQYF. The DNA of the CDR3 is TGTGCCAGCAGCTTAGCAGGGGAAGTCTACGAGCAGTACTTC. Drawing the rest from reference TRBV7-9 and TRBJ2-7, the complete variable domain is DTGVSQNPRHKITKRGQNVTFRCDPISEHNRLYWYRQTLGQGPEFLTYFQNEAQLEKSRLLSDRFSAERPKGSFSTLEIQRTEQGDSAMYLCASSLAGEVYEQYFGPGTRLTVT.

The chain couples TRBV4-2 to TRBJ1-5; D remains ambiguous. The CDR3 runs 13 residues. Deletions cut 0 bases from V and 7 bases from J, with 7 bases between. CDR1 LGHNA and CDR2 YNFKEQ come from the germline V gene. For the CDR3, the DNA is TGTGCCAGCAGCCAAGATGCGAGGCAGCCCCAGCATTTT. It codes for CASSQDARQPQHF.

The chain carries TRBV19 and TRBJ2-5; D may be TRBD2 (5 bases). Looked up from germline, CDR1 is LNHDA and CDR2 is SQIVND (reference sequence). V shed 5 bases and J shed 7 bases, with 14 bases lying between them. The CDR3 has 13 amino acids. DNA of the CDR3: TGTGCCAGTAGTGCCCTTCAGGCGGGGACCCAGTACTTC. Translation: CASSALQAGTQYF.

V usage is TRBV7-8 and J usage is TRBJ2-7, with 9 bases lining up with TRBD2. This CDR3 is 16 amino acids long. From germline, CDR1 is SGHVS and CDR2 FQNEAQ. Trimming removed 5 bases from V and 4 bases from J; junction bases left unmatched: 12. The chain's CDR3 is CASSQGLAVVWYEQYF. Written as DNA, the CDR3 is TGTGCCAGCAGCCAGGGACTAGCAGTTGTTTGGTACGAGCAGTACTTC. Based on the CDR3 plus reference TRBV7-8 and TRBJ2-7, the full variable domain is GAGVSQSPRYKVAKRGQDVALRCDPISGHVSLFWYQQALGQGPEFLTYFQNEAQLDKSGLPSDRFFAERPEGSVSTLKIQRTQQEDSAVYLCASSQGLAVVWYEQYFGPGTRLTVT.

The chain uses TRBV7-3 and TRBJ1-2; 7 bases are shared with TRBD1. CDR1 is SGHTA, CDR2 FQGTGA, per germline. The J segment lost 5 bases and the V segment lost 5 bases, leaving 11 bases of the junction unmatched. This CDR3 has 15 amino acids. The CDR3 protein is CASSAQTGAEYGYTF. CDR3 sequence (DNA): TGTGCCAGCAGCGCGCAAACAGGGGCAGAGTATGGCTACACCTTC.

The chain uses TRBV27 and TRBJ1-1; 9 bases match TRBD1. Germline values: CDR1 MNHEY, CDR2 SMNVEV (reference sequence). After removal of 8 bases from V and 9 bases from J, the junction contained 7 bases not matched to a gene. There are 12 residues in the CDR3. CDR3 protein: CASGPTGGKAFF. The DNA for the CDR3 is TGTGCCAGCGGTCCAACAGGGGGCAAAGCTTTCTTT.

The chain couples TRBV5-4 to TRBJ2-2; 7 bases are shared with TRBD2. The CDR3 consists of 14 residues. Looked up from germline, CDR1 is SGHNT and CDR2 is YYREEE (reference sequence). The V segment lost 4 bases and the J segment 10 bases; nucleotides outside the gene matches: 10. CDR3 loop: CASSPWTSSTELFF. The CDR3 DNA sequence: TGTGCCAGCAGCCCATGGACTAGTTCGACGGAGCTGTTTTTT.

This clone was counted only a few times. The chain recombines TRBV28 with TRBJ1-5; TRBD1 agrees at 9 bases. The CDR3 sequence is 17 residues long. Germline trimming cut 4 bases from V and 0 bases from J; bases unmatched to any gene: 7. CDR1 and CDR2 (germline): MDHEN, SYDVKM. Written as DNA, the CDR3 is TGTGCCAGCAGTTCAGAACAGGGGGCGTATAGCAATCAGCCCCAGCATTTT. Its protein product is CASSSEQGAYSNQPQHF.

This clone was observed a single time. This sequence joins TRBV3-1 (or the pseudogene TRBV3-2) and TRBJ2-5; weak D call: TRBD1 (6 bases). The CDR3 sequence is 16 residues long. V dropped 9 bases and J dropped 5 bases, with 25 bases sitting between them. Germline CDR1 and CDR2: LGHDT and YNNKEL (reference sequence). The DNA for the CDR3 is TGTGCCAGTAAAGCCGACAGGTCTGGGCCGGGGGAGACCCAGTACTTC. Amino acids: CASKADRSGPGETQYF.

J is TRBJ2-2 and V is TRBV30, with a weak D call TRBD1 (6 bases). Germline-derived CDR1 and CDR2 are GTSNPN and SVGIG (reference sequence). This CDR3 has 13 residues. The V end lost 7 bases, the J end lost 0 bases, and 9 bases lay between the germline ends. CDR3 DNA sequence: TGTGCCTCCAGGGGTTCGAACACCGGGGAGCTGTTTTTT. Translation: CASRGSNTGELFF.

The rearrangement uses TRBV11-2 and TRBJ2-7, with 11 bases that match TRBD1. Germline V CDR1 and CDR2: SGHAT, FQNNGV. V was clipped by 6 bases and J by 1 base; unmatched bases: 5. This CDR3 has 15 amino acids. The CDR3 coding sequence is TGTGCCAGCAGGGGGACAGGGGGTCTGTCCTACGAGCAGTACTTC. Translation: CASRGTGGLSYEQYF.

J is TRBJ1-3 and V is TRBV15; D is uncertain. With 1 base removed from V and 3 bases from J, the gap between germline ends came to 10 bases. The CDR3 extends over 15 amino acids. The germline V gene has CDR1 LNHNV and CDR2 YYDKDF (reference sequence). CDR3 residues: CATSRVGGSGNTIYF. DNA for the CDR3: TGTGCCACCAGCAGAGTAGGAGGGAGTGGAAACACCATATATTTT. Filled out from reference TRBV15 and TRBJ1-3, the complete variable domain reads DAMVIQNPRYQVTQFGKPVTLSCSQTLNHNVMYWYQQKSSQAPKLLFHYYDKDFNNEADTPDNFQSRRPNTSFCFLDIRSPGLGDTAMYLCATSRVGGSGNTIYFGEGSWLTVV.

This clone was picked up one time. V is TRBV11-3 and J is TRBJ1-3, with TRBD1 matching over 8 bases. CDR3 length equals 13 residues. Trimming took 6 bases from V and 4 from J; bases not matched to a gene: 2. Germline loops: CDR1 SGHNT, CDR2 YENEEA. The CDR3 sequence is CASRTGAGNTIYF. DNA of the CDR3: TGTGCCAGCAGGACAGGGGCCGGAAACACCATATATTTT. Using reference TRBV11-3 and TRBJ1-3 for the parts outside the CDR3, the full variable domain is EAGVVQSPRYKIIEKKQPVAFWCNPISGHNTLYWYLQNLGQGPELLIRYENEEAVDDSQLPKDRFSAERLKGVDSTLKIQPAELGDSAVYLCASRTGAGNTIYFGEGSWLTVV.

The genes are TRBV5-5 and TRBJ1-3; D is uncertain. CDR1 is SGHKS, CDR2 YYEKEE, per germline (reference sequence). This CDR3 is 14 amino acids long. The ends were cut back, 4 bases at V and 0 bases at J, with 8 bases in the middle. CDR3 nucleotide sequence: TGTGCCAGCAGCCCGCCCTACTCTGGAAACACCATATATTTT. As protein: CASSPPYSGNTIYF.

This chain links TRBV5-8 with TRBJ2-3, with D perhaps matching TRBD2 (6 bases). Germline CDR1 reads SGHTS; CDR2 reads YDEGEE. V gave up 1 base and J gave up 1 base, with 16 bases separating them. The CDR3 is 17 amino acids. CDR3 loop: CASSLFRDLGGTDTQYF. CDR3 bases: TGTGCCAGCAGCTTGTTCAGGGACTTAGGGGGCACAGATACGCAGTATTTT.

The chain carries TRBV5-6 and TRBJ1-2; no definite D call. CDR1 SGHDT and CDR2 YYEEEE come from the germline V gene. V was shortened by 0 bases and J by 5 bases, with 5 bases between the two germline ends. The CDR3 runs to 12 residues. The CDR3 protein is CASSLDSYGYTF. DNA of the CDR3: TGTGCCAGCAGCTTGGACTCTTATGGCTACACCTTC.

The J gene is TRBJ2-3, the V gene TRBV29-1; TRBD2 might be the D (5 bases). Trimming cost V 4 bases and J 0 bases, with 8 bases left between them. CDR1 and CDR2 from the germline V gene are SQVTM and ANQGSEA. This CDR3 is 13 amino acids long. The DNA of the CDR3 is TGCAGCGTTGGCGGGCCTAGCACAGATACGCAGTATTTT. Protein sequence: CSVGGPSTDTQYF.

The V gene is TRBV6-5, the J gene TRBJ1-1; 8 nucleotides agree with TRBD1. CDR1 MNHEY and CDR2 SVGAGI come from the germline V gene. V shed 6 bases, J shed 6 bases, and the junction held 6 bases outside the gene matches. The CDR3 totals 13 residues. For the CDR3, the DNA is TGTGCCAGCAGGGGGCAGGGGGCGGCTGAAGCTTTCTTT. Translated: CASRGQGAAEAFF.

The chain is built from TRBV27 and TRBJ2-7, with D possibly being TRBD1 (5 bases). Trimming stripped 0 bases from V and 2 bases from J, with 8 bases between. Per the germline V gene, CDR1 is MNHEY and CDR2 is SMNVEV (reference sequence). The CDR3 covers 14 residues. CDR3 sequence: CASSLSGVPYEQYF. In nucleotides, the CDR3 is TGTGCCAGCAGTTTATCAGGGGTCCCCTACGAGCAGTACTTC.

The V gene is TRBV10-3, the J gene TRBJ1-1; no firm D call. Germline V gives CDR1 ENHRY, CDR2 SYGVKD. V dropped 0 bases and J dropped 2 bases, with 7 bases sitting between them. CDR3 length: 14 residues. This chain's CDR3 is CAISESGRNTEAFF. As DNA, the CDR3 is TGTGCCATCAGTGAGTCAGGGAGAAACACTGAAGCTTTCTTT.

This clone was found once. The J gene is TRBJ2-7, the V gene TRBV28, with TRBD2 identical over 8 bases. Germline V CDR1 and CDR2: MDHEN, SYDVKM. After removal of 7 bases from V and 4 bases from J, the junction contained 6 bases not matched to a gene. This CDR3 comprises 13 residues. The CDR3 DNA reads TGTGCCAGCAAGAGCGGGAGTCGGTACGAGCAGTACTTC. Encoded protein: CASKSGSRYEQYF.

This clone was observed a single time. The CDR3 here is CASSLDSYTEAFF. As DNA, the CDR3 is TGTGCCAGCAGCCTGGACAGTTACACTGAAGCTTTCTTT. This chain links TRBV5-6 with TRBJ1-1, with a possible D match to TRBD1 (6 bases). The CDR3 consists of 13 residues. V lost 4 bases, J lost 3 bases, and 10 bases lay in between. Germline-derived CDR1 and CDR2 are SGHDT and YYEEEE.

V and J are TRBV23-1 and TRBJ2-1, with a tentative D call TRBD2 (5 bases). TRBV23-1 is identified as an open reading frame with a role that is uncertain. The CDR3 runs 15 residues. V lost 0 bases to trimming and J lost 8 bases, with 14 bases between them. Here the CDR3 reads CASSQSLRDKDEQFF. CDR3 nucleotides: TGCGCCAGCAGTCAATCGCTCCGGGATAAGGATGAGCAGTTCTTC.

There are a few counts of this clone. This chain connects TRBV6-5 to TRBJ1-1; tentative D call: TRBD1 (5 bases). The V gene's germline CDR1 is MNHEY and CDR2 SVGAGI. V was pared by 8 bases and J by 3 bases, with 13 bases between. The CDR3 runs to 13 residues. The CDR3 DNA reads TGTGCCAGCCGGGGGGGGAGGGACACTGAAGCTTTCTTT. It is translated as CASRGGRDTEAFF.